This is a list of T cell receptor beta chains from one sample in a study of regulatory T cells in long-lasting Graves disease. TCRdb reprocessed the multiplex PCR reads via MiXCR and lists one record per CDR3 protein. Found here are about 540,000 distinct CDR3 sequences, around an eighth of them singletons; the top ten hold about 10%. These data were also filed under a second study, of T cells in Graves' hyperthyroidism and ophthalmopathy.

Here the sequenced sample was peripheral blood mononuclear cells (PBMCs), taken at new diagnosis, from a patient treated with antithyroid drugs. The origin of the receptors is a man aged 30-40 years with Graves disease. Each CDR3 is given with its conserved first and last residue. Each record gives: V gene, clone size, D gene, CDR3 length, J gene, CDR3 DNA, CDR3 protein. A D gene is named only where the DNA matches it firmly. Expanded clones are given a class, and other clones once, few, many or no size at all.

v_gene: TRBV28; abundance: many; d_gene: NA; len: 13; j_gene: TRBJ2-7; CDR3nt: TGTGCCAGCAGGTCCGGGACGGCCTACGAGCAGTACTTC; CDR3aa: CASRSGTAYEQYF
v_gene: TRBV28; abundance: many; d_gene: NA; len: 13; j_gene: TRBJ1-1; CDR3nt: TGTGCCAGCAGTGCCGGACAGTTCCCCAAAGCTTTCTTT; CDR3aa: CASSAGQFPKAFF
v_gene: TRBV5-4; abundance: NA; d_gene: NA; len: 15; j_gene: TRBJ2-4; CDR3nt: TGTGCCAGCAGTTCCACCGGCAGGGGGGAAAACATTCAGTACTTC; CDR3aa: CASSSTGRGENIQYF
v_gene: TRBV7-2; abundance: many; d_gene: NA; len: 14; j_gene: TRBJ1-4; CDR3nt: TGTGCCAGCAGCCGCTCTAGGGCAGATGAAAAACTGTTTTTT; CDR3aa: CASSRSRADEKLFF
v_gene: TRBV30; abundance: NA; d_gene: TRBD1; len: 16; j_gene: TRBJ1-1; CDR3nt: TGTGCCTGGAGTAAACGCGGCAGGGGGCCGAACACTGAAGCTTTCTTT; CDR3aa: CAWSKRGRGPNTEAFF
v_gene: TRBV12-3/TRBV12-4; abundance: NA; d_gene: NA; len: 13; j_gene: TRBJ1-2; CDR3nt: TGTGCCAGCAGTCCTACAACCAACTATGGCTACACCTTC; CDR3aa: CASSPTTNYGYTF
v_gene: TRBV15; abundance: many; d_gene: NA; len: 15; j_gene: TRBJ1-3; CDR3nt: TGTGCCACCAGCAGAGATAAAATCCCTGGAAACACCATATATTTT; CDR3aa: CATSRDKIPGNTIYF
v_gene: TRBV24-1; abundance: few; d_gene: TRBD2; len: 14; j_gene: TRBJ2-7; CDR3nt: TGTGCCACCAGCCAGGGACTAGCGGGAGGCGAGCAGTACTTC; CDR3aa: CATSQGLAGGEQYF
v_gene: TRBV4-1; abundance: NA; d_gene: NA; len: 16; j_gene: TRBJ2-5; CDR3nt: TGCGCCAGCAGCCAAGGGATAAGGGCGGGGCAAGAGACCCAGTACTTC; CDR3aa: CASSQGIRAGQETQYF
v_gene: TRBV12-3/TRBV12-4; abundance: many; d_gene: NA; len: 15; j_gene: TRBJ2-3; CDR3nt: TGTGCCAGCAGCTCTCCGGGACACGGCACAGATACGCAGTATTTT; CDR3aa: CASSSPGHGTDTQYF
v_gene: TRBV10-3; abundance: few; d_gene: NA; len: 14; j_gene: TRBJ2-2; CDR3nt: TGTGCCATCAGTGATCCTAGCTACACCGGGGAGCTGTTTTTT; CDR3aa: CAISDPSYTGELFF
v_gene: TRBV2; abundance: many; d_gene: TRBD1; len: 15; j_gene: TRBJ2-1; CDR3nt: TGTGCCAGCAGCGCCGACAGGGGGCGAGGAGATGAGCAGTTCTTC; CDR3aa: CASSADRGRGDEQFF
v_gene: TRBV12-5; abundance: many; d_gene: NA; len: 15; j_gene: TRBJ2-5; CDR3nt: TGTGCTAGTGGTTTGGTATTGCGGACAGCGGAGACCCAGTACTTC; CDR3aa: CASGLVLRTAETQYF
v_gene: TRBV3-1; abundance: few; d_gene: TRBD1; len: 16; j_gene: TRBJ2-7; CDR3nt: TGTGCCAGCAGCCTCCAAGGGACAGGGAACTCCTACGAGCAGTACTTC; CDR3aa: CASSLQGTGNSYEQYF
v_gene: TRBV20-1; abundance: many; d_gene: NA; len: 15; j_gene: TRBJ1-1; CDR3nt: TGCAGTGCAGACACTATAACAGGGTTGATCACTGAAGCTTTCTTT; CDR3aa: CSADTITGLITEAFF
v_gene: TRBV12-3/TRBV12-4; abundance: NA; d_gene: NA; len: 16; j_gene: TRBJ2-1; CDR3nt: TGTGCCAGCAGTTTTTCAGACTTTCACTTTTACAATGAGCAGTTCTTC; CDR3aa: CASSFSDFHFYNEQFF
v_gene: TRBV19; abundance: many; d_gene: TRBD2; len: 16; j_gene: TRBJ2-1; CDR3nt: TGTGCCAGTAGTCTTACTAGCGGGAGTACCTACAATGAGCAGTTCTTC; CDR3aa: CASSLTSGSTYNEQFF
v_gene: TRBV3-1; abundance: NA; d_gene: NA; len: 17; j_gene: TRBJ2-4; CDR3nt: TGTGCCAGCAGCCCCACTAGCTTGGGGATGGCCAAAAACATTCAGTACTTC; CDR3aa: CASSPTSLGMAKNIQYF
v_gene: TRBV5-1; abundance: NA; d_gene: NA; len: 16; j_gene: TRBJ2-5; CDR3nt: TGCGCCAGCAGCTTGGTGGCTAGCGCGTACCAAGAGACCCAGTACTTC; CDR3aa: CASSLVASAYQETQYF
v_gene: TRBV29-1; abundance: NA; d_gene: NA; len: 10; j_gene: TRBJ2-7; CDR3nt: TGCAGCGTTTGGGGGGACGGCGAGTACTTC; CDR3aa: CSVWGDGEYF
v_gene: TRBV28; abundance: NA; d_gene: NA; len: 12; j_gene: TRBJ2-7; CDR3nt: TGTGCCACCGGACGGAGCTCCTACGAGCAGTACTTC; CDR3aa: CATGRSSYEQYF
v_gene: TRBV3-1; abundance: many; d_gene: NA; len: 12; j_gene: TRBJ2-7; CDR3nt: TGTGCCAGCAGCCGGCGGGTGTACGAGCAGTACTTC; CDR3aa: CASSRRVYEQYF
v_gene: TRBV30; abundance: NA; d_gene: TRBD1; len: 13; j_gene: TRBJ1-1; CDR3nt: TGTGCTGCCGCTTGGACAGGCAACACTGAAGCTTTCTTT; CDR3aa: CAAAWTGNTEAFF
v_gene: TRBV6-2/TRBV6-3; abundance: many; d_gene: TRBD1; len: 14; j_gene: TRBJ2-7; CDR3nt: TGTGCCAGCAGCAGATCGACAGGGGTTTACGAGCAGTACTTC; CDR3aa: CASSRSTGVYEQYF
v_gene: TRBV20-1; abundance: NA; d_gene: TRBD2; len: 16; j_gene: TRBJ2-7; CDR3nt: TGCAGTGCTACCGGGACTAGCGGGAGGAGCTCCTACGAGCAGTACTTC; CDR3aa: CSATGTSGRSSYEQYF
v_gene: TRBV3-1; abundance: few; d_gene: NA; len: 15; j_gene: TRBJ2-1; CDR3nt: TGTGCCAGCAGTCAGGGCAGGGGCGCCCTAAATGAGCAGTTCTTC; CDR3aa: CASSQGRGALNEQFF
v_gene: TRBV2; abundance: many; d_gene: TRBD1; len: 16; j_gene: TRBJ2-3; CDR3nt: TGTGCCAGCCGGACAGGGGGCTCGCGGGCGACAGATACGCAGTATTTT; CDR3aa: CASRTGGSRATDTQYF